The next 25 T cell receptor beta chains were all read from a single sample in a study of cytomegalovirus exposure and HLA in healthy donors. PCR employed 60 Vbeta and 13 Jbeta primers. The protocol was immunoSEQ multiplex PCR, while the TCRdb copy is restricted to in-frame clones and leaves out a portion. The repertoire holds approximately 160,000 clones, with roughly 65% as singletons. Input material: PBMCs. All receptors come from a man aged 18-30 years in good health and CMV-seropositive.

The sample holds a few counts of this clone. The chain joins TRBV6-1 to TRBJ1-5, with a weak D call TRBD1 (5 bases). Germline V lookup: CDR1 MNHNS, CDR2 SASEGT. Between the trimmed V and J ends, which lost 3 bases and 6 bases, there was a span of 15 bases. The CDR3 length is 15 residues. CDR3 sequence: CASSEGTREGQPQHF. CDR3 in DNA: TGTGCCAGCAGTGAGGGGACGAGGGAGGGTCAGCCCCAGCATTTT.

This chain connects TRBV10-3 to TRBJ1-2; 8 bases fit TRBD1. The CDR3 is 14 residues long. Germline assignment: CDR1 ENHRY and CDR2 SYGVKD. With 3 bases clipped from V and 7 bases from J, the junction kept 7 bases outside the gene matches. The chain's CDR3 is CAISDSGGAFGYTF. In DNA, the CDR3 is TGTGCCATCAGTGACTCAGGGGGCGCGTTTGGCTACACCTTC.

This clone was seen a handful of times. The chain carries TRBV6-6 and TRBJ2-2, with D maybe TRBD2 (5 bases). CDR1 is MNHNY, CDR2 SVGAGI, per germline (reference sequence). The CDR3 extends over 13 amino acids. V was clipped by 5 bases and J by 4 bases, with 8 bases between them. In DNA form, the CDR3 reads TGTGCCAGCAGTCAAGGGAGCACCGGGGAGCTGTTTTTT. Translation: CASSQGSTGELFF.

This chain links TRBV2 with TRBJ2-5, with 7 bases fitting TRBD1. This CDR3 spans 16 amino acids. Germline trimming cut 1 base from V and 5 bases from J; bases unmatched to any gene: 10. Germline V gene sequence: CDR1 SNHLY, CDR2 FYNNEI. CDR3 residues: CASSEDLAGGSETQYF. The CDR3, as DNA: TGTGCCAGCAGTGAAGATTTGGCAGGGGGTTCTGAGACCCAGTACTTC.

J is TRBJ1-1 and V is TRBV14; D not resolved. The length of the CDR3 is 17 residues. V lost 0 bases to trimming and J lost 8 bases, with 22 bases between them. CDR1 and CDR2 from the germline V gene are SGHDN and FVKESK. CDR3 sequence: CASSQDLALRTALEAFF. In DNA form, the CDR3 reads TGTGCCAGCAGCCAAGACCTAGCGCTAAGGACGGCCCTCGAAGCTTTCTTT.

This clone was seen once. In DNA, the CDR3 is TGTGCCAGCAGTGAGAGCTCTGGGGCCAACGTCCTGACTTTC. Translation: CASSESSGANVLTF. The chain uses TRBV2 and TRBJ2-6; no firm D call. Germline CDR1 and CDR2: SNHLY and FYNNEI. The V end was cut by 3 bases, the J end by 0 bases, with 3 bases between. The CDR3 is 14 amino acids.

This CDR3 reads CASSLAGSPIGNQPQHF. The CDR3 DNA is TGTGCCAGCAGCCTGGCCGGGTCCCCCATAGGCAATCAGCCCCAGCATTTT. V gene TRBV7-8 combines with J gene TRBJ1-5; D unclear. Germline V gene data show CDR1 as SGHVS and CDR2 as FQNEAQ. V lost 5 bases to trimming and J lost 2 bases, with 19 bases between them. The CDR3 consists of 17 residues.

Only one count was recorded for this clone. V and J are TRBV5-6 and TRBJ2-3; TRBD2 might be the D (6 bases). V was clipped by 4 bases and J by 1 base, with 10 bases between them. The CDR3 runs 14 residues. Germline values: CDR1 SGHDT, CDR2 YYEEEE. The CDR3 region has the DNA TGTGCCAGCAGCACGGGGGTACGCACAGATACGCAGTATTTT. Translation: CASSTGVRTDTQYF.

The V and J genes are TRBV11-2 and TRBJ2-1; 8 nucleotides agree with TRBD2. Per the germline V gene, CDR1 is SGHAT and CDR2 is FQNNGV. The junction had 7 bases not matched to a gene; V was cut back by 3 bases and J by 3 bases. The CDR3 length is 16 residues. CDR3 DNA: TGTGCCAGCAGCTTCGGGGGGGAGTCGGTCTACAATGAGCAGTTCTTC. Its protein product is CASSFGGESVYNEQFF. Variable domain in full (rest from reference TRBV11-2 and TRBJ2-1): EAGVAQSPRYKIIEKRQSVAFWCNPISGHATLYWYQQILGQGPKLLIQFQNNGVVDDSQLPKDRFSAERLKGVDSTLKIQPAKLEDSAVYLCASSFGGESVYNEQFFGPGTRLTVL.

This clone was seen only once. This chain links TRBV5-4 with TRBJ1-2; D gene unclear. V shed 4 bases and J shed 4 bases, with 11 bases lying between them. Germline CDR1 is SGHNT and CDR2 is YYREEE (reference sequence). The CDR3 totals 13 residues. CDR3 region: CASSGGRGYGYTF. The CDR3 DNA sequence: TGTGCCAGCAGCGGAGGCAGAGGCTATGGCTACACCTTC.

This clone appeared once. The chain couples TRBV7-9 to TRBJ2-4; 9 nucleotides match TRBD1. From germline, CDR1 is SEHNR and CDR2 FQNEAQ (reference sequence). The CDR3 length is 16 residues. Unmatched junction bases numbered 2, after V lost 1 base and J lost 1 base. The CDR3, as DNA: TGTGCCAGCAGCTTAGGACAGGGGGAGGCCAAAAACATTCAGTACTTC. This translates into CASSLGQGEAKNIQYF.

A remark on this clone: The same CDR3 arises from other DNA sequences in this sample as well. This chain connects TRBV27 to TRBJ2-2; D is ambiguous. V shed 3 bases and J shed 4 bases, with 3 bases lying between them. There are 12 residues in the CDR3. Germline V gene data show CDR1 as MNHEY and CDR2 as SMNVEV (reference sequence). CDR3: CASSFGTGELFF. DNA of the CDR3: TGTGCCAGCAGTTTCGGCACCGGGGAGCTGTTTTTT.

In its sample, this clone was seen a few times. The chain has TRBV5-8 and TRBJ2-2; weak D call: TRBD2 (5 bases). CDR3 length: 14 residues. Germline-derived CDR1 and CDR2 are SGHTS and YDEGEE. V was pared by 3 bases and J by 2 bases, with 8 bases between. In nucleotides, the CDR3 is TGTGCCAGCAGCTCGGGGTTTAACACCGGGGAGCTGTTTTTT. Translating it yields CASSSGFNTGELFF.

The chain carries TRBV9 and TRBJ1-4, with D perhaps TRBD1 (5 bases). The CDR3 runs 16 residues. V lost 0 bases and J 5 bases, leaving 14 bases between the germline ends. CDR1 SGDLS and CDR2 YYNGEE come from the germline V gene. The DNA of the CDR3 is TGTGCCAGCAGCGTAGACCCATTGGGGGGAAATGAAAAACTGTTTTTT. It codes for CASSVDPLGGNEKLFF. Based on the CDR3 plus reference TRBV9 and TRBJ1-4, the full variable domain is DSGVTQTPKHLITATGQRVTLRCSPRSGDLSVYWYQQSLDQGLQFLIQYYNGEERAKGNILERFSAQQFPDLHSELNLSSLELGDSALYFCASSVDPLGGNEKLFFGSGTQLSVL.

The chain employs TRBV7-8 and TRBJ1-1; unclear D gene. The CDR3 sequence is 13 residues long. Trimming took 5 bases from V and 8 from J, leaving 15 bases between them. The germline CDR1 and CDR2 sequences are SGHVS and FQNEAQ. CDR3 sequence (DNA): TGTGCCAGCAGCAGTCTCTTGGGGAGGGAAGCTTTCTTT. This translates into CASSSLLGREAFF.

This clone was seen a single time. V is TRBV11-2 and J is TRBJ2-2; 8 nucleotides line up with TRBD1. Trimming took 4 bases from V and 2 from J; bases not matched to a gene: 6. CDR1 and CDR2 (germline): SGHAT, FQNNGV. CDR3 length: 16 residues. CDR3 nucleotides: TGTGCCAGCAGCTCGCAGGGGGCGAGAAACACCGGGGAGCTGTTTTTT. It specifies CASSSQGARNTGELFF.

A word on this clone: This same CDR3 is encoded by further DNA sequences in the sample. V and J are TRBV7-9 and TRBJ1-5, with 7 positions matching TRBD1. The CDR3 contains 13 residues. Germline CDR1 reads SEHNR; CDR2 reads FQNEAQ (reference sequence). V was clipped by 5 bases and J by 5 bases; unmatched bases: 3. The CDR3 DNA is TGTGCCAGCAGCCTTACAGGGGATCAGCCCCAGCATTTT. Protein product: CASSLTGDQPQHF.

This clone showed up just once. V is TRBV27 and J is TRBJ2-1, with a tentative D call TRBD1 (6 bases). CDR1 is MNHEY and CDR2 is SMNVEV in the germline V gene (reference sequence). Trimming pared 9 bases from V and 2 bases from J, leaving 11 bases between. The CDR3 covers 13 residues. The CDR3: CASSTGTYNEQFF. Here the CDR3 DNA reads TGTGCCAGTTCGACAGGTACCTACAATGAGCAGTTCTTC.

V gene TRBV7-6 combines with J gene TRBJ2-3; D remains ambiguous. The CDR3 contains 13 residues. Germline V lookup: CDR1 SGHVS, CDR2 FNYEAQ. V was cut by 3 bases and J by 10 bases, with 14 bases left in between. CDR3 sequence (DNA): TGTGCCAGCAGCTTGTCCCAGGTTTGGGCGCAGTATTTT. This gives the protein CASSLSQVWAQYF.

This chain links TRBV29-1 with TRBJ1-1, with D uncertain. This CDR3 contains 12 residues. V gave up 5 bases and J gave up 0 bases, with 7 bases separating them. Per the germline V gene, CDR1 is SQVTM and CDR2 is ANQGSEA. DNA of the CDR3: TGCAGCGTTCGAGCTATGAACACTGAAGCTTTCTTT. Its translation: CSVRAMNTEAFF.

The V and J genes are TRBV27 and TRBJ2-1; a weak D match, TRBD1 (6 bases). Germline loops: CDR1 MNHEY, CDR2 SMNVEV (reference sequence). CDR3 length equals 16 residues. Trimming stripped 1 base from V and 5 bases from J, with 15 bases between. CDR3 nucleotide sequence: TGTGCCAGCAGTTTATATACAGGGCAAAGGAACAATGAGCAGTTCTTC. Its protein product is CASSLYTGQRNNEQFF.

The chain uses TRBV6-1 and TRBJ1-4; TRBD1 aligns across 12 bases. Germline CDR1 is MNHNS and CDR2 is SASEGT. J gave up 12 bases and V 7 bases, and 9 bases lay outside the gene matches. CDR3 length: 14 amino acids. The CDR3 spells CASTLGQGARELFF. The CDR3 nucleotides are TGTGCCAGCACCTTGGGACAGGGGGCGCGTGAACTGTTTTTT.

The chain links TRBV30 to TRBJ2-6; D is possibly TRBD1 (6 bases). The CDR3 sequence is 18 residues long. The germline V gene encodes CDR1 GTSNPN and CDR2 SVGIG (reference sequence). The germline V and J ends were trimmed by 0 bases and 0 bases, with 15 bases remaining between them. This CDR3 is CAWSVLGAAASGANVLTF. In DNA, the CDR3 is TGTGCCTGGAGTGTACTGGGGGCCGCAGCCTCTGGGGCCAACGTCCTGACTTTC.

The V gene is TRBV7-2, the J gene TRBJ2-7; D might be TRBD2 (6 bases). Trimming stripped 2 bases from V and 1 base from J, with 9 bases between. The germline gives CDR1 SGHTA, CDR2 FQGNSA. The CDR3 extends over 14 amino acids. The CDR3 loop is CASSLFGGSYEQYV. CDR3 in DNA: TGTGCCAGCAGCTTATTCGGGGGATCCTACGAGCAGTACGTC.

The table lists this clone with a count of one. The genes are TRBV30 and TRBJ2-3; D possibly corresponds to TRBD2 (5 bases). This CDR3 has 15 residues. Trimming shortened V by 0 bases and J by 2 bases, and 12 bases separated the two germline ends. Germline V gene lookup returns CDR1 GTSNPN and CDR2 SVGIG (reference sequence). CDR3 residues: CAWSVRRAATDTQYF. The CDR3 DNA reads TGTGCCTGGAGTGTAAGGCGAGCGGCCACAGATACGCAGTATTTT. The full variable domain, completed using reference TRBV30 and TRBJ2-3, is SQTIHQWPATLVQPVGSPLSLECTVEGTSNPNLYWYRQAAGRGLQLLFYSVGIGQISSEVPQNLSASRPQDRQFILSSKKLLLSDSGFYLCAWSVRRAATDTQYFGPGTRLTVL.